Listed here is a single T cell receptor beta chain. Sample treatment: oral pan-JAK inhibitor, 5-10 mg twice daily. This specimen comes from a study of CD8+ T cells in alopecia areata. On the study more broadly: Each day, treated patients took oral tofacitinib twice, at 5 to 10 mg per dose.

RNA was extracted and reverse transcribed into cDNA as the sequencing template. Measured with immunoSEQ multiplex PCR; TCRdb has only the in-frame clones, and not every one. The sample has around 200,000 clones; about 53% are singletons. This CDR3 spans 14 amino acids. Germline CDR1 and CDR2: SGDLS and YYNGEE. Trimming took off 5 bases at V and 4 bases at J, with 15 bases between the two ends. J is TRBJ1-1 and V is TRBV9; D is possibly TRBD1 (5 bases). The sequencing here drew on CD8+ T cells sorted from blood, taken at week 24, from a patient treated with tofacitinib. This receptor was obtained from a human donor with alopecia areata. Here the CDR3 reads CASSGGAGSTEAFF. The CDR3 coding sequence is TGTGCCAGCAGTGGCGGGGCAGGGAGCACTGAAGCTTTCTTT.